Included here is one T cell receptor (beta chain) sequence, with context. Its antigen is currently unknown. Method: immunoSEQ multiplex PCR; TCRdb's copy keeps in-frame clones and lacks some. The repertoire includes about 90,000 clones, roughly 89% of them detected once, and around 0.15% sits in the top ten. The data stem from a study of OX40 agonist ivuxolimab in advanced cancers. In the study overall: With ivuxolimab, an agonistic anti-OX40 (CD134) antibody, patients were treated. In three patients, partial responses were observed, one with hepatocellular carcinoma and two with cutaneous melanoma. Study observations and caveats: Among T cells, CD8+ cells averaged more expanded clones than CD4+ cells. Low levels of normalized T-cell clonal expansion also appeared in some nonresponders.

The CDR3 covers 15 residues. V lost 6 bases and J lost 0, with 15 bases in between. Germline V gives CDR1 SGHNT, CDR2 YYREEE (reference sequence). This TCR derives from an adult with an advanced solid tumor such as melanoma, head and neck, liver or kidney cancer. This chain connects TRBV5-4 to TRBJ1-1, with D tentatively TRBD1 (5 bases). The source was CD4+ or CD8+ T cells sorted from blood, collected in a trial of the OX40 agonist ivuxolimab. CDR3 region: CASTWARGMNTEAFF. CDR3 DNA sequence: TGTGCCAGCACTTGGGCGAGGGGCATGAACACTGAAGCTTTCTTT.